These 5 T cell receptor beta chains were all obtained from the same sample, sequenced in a study of blood T cell repertoires in COVID-19. Produced via immunoSEQ multiplex PCR; TCRdb's table is partial and in-frame only. The sample carries 75,000 to 80,000 clones, 88% recorded once. Sample: peripheral blood. The receptors derive from a human donor in a cohort sampled during active COVID-19.

This chain joins TRBV10-3 and TRBJ2-1, with TRBD2 matching over 10 bases. The length of the CDR3 is 16 residues. V dropped 4 bases and J dropped 3; count of bases not matched to a gene: 6. Germline V gene sequence: CDR1 ENHRY, CDR2 SYGVKD. The CDR3 DNA reads as TGTGCCATCAGTGTAGGAGCGGGGGGGGTCTACAATGAGCAGTTCTTC. This translates into CAISVGAGGVYNEQFF.

The chain recombines TRBV19 with TRBJ2-1; 9 bases align to TRBD2. V gave up 6 bases and J gave up 2 bases; unmatched junction bases: 8. This CDR3 has 16 amino acids. The V gene's germline CDR1 is LNHDA and CDR2 SQIVND (reference sequence). CDR3 in amino acids: CASSRLADSTYNEQFF. The CDR3 DNA sequence: TGTGCCAGTAGCAGACTAGCGGACTCGACCTACAATGAGCAGTTCTTC.

The CDR3 spells CASSRGTGNSYEQYF. In DNA form, the CDR3 reads TGCGCCAGCAGCCGAGGCACAGGGAACTCCTACGAGCAGTACTTC. The chain employs TRBV4-1 and TRBJ2-7; maybe TRBD1 (6 bases). The V gene's germline CDR1 is MGHRA and CDR2 YSYEKL. The CDR3 has 15 amino acids. Trimming removed 4 bases from V and 0 bases from J, with 13 bases in between.

The chain recombines TRBV11-2 with TRBJ1-2, with a possible D match to TRBD1 (6 bases). The CDR3 has 14 amino acids. V was shortened by 2 bases and J by 8 bases, with 15 bases between the two germline ends. Looked up from germline, CDR1 is SGHAT and CDR2 is FQNNGV. This CDR3 reads CASSLTYRAEGYTF. The CDR3 region has the DNA TGTGCCAGCAGCTTAACCTACAGGGCTGAGGGCTACACCTTC.

The J gene is TRBJ1-2, the V gene TRBV7-8; a possible D gene is TRBD1 (5 bases). Germline values: CDR1 SGHVS, CDR2 FQNEAQ. V lost 0 bases and J 8 bases, leaving 10 bases between the germline ends. The CDR3 is made up of 13 amino acids. Here the CDR3 DNA reads TGTGCCAGCAGCTTAGCGCAACAGGAGGGCTACACCTTC. Protein: CASSLAQQEGYTF.